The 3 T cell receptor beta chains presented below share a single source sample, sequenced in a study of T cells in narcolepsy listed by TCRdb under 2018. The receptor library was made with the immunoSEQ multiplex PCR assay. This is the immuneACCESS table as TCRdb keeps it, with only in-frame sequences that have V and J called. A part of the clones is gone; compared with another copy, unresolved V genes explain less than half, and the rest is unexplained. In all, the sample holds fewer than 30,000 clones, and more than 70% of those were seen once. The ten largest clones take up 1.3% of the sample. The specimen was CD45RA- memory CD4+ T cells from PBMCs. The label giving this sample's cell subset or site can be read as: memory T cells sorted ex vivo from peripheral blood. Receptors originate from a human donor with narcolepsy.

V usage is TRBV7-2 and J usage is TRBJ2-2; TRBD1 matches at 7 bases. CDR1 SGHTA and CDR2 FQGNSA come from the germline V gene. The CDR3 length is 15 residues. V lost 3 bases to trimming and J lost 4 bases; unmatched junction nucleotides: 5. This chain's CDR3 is CASSLVTGATGELFF. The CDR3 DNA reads TGTGCCAGCAGCTTGGTAACAGGGGCCACCGGGGAGCTGTTTTTT.

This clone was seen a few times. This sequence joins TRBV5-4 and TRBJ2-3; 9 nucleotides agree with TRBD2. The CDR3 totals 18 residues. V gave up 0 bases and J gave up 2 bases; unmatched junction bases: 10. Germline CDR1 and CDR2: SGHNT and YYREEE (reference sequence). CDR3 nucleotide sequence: TGTGCCAGCAGCTTGGGGCCTAGCGGGATGGGGCACACAGATACGCAGTATTTT. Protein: CASSLGPSGMGHTDTQYF.

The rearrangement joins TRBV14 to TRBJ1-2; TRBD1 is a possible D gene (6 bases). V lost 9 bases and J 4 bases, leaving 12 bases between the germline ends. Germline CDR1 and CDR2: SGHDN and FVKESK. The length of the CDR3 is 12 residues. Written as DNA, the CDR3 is TGTGCCAGGAACAGGGCCCCCTATGGCTACACCTTC. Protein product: CARNRAPYGYTF.